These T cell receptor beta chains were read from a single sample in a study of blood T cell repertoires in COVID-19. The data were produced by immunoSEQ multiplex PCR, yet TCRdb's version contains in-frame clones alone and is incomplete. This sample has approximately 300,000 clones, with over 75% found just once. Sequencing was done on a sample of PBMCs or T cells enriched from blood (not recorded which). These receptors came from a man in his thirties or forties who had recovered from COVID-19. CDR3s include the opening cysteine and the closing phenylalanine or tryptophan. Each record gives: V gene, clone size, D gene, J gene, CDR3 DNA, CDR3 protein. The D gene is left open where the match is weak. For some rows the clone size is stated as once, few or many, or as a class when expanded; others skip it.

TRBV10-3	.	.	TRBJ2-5	TGTGCCATCAGTGAGGCTCCCGGGGAGACCCAGTACTTC	CAISEAPGETQYF
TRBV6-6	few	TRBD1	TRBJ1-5	TGTGCCAGCAGTCCTGGGACAGGGGAGGGTGGCAATCAGCCCCAGCATTTT	CASSPGTGEGGNQPQHF
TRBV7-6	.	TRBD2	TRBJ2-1	TGTGCCAGCCGGGGGGCGGGAGGTTACAATGAGCAGTTCTTC	CASRGAGGYNEQFF
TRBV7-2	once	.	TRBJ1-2	TGTGCCAGCAGCTCACAGGGATCCCCACTATATGGCTACACCTTC	CASSSQGSPLYGYTF
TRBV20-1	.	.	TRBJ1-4	TGCAGTGCTAGTGAAGGGGCTAATGAAAAACTGTTTTTT	CSASEGANEKLFF
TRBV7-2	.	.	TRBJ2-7	TGTGCCAGCAGCTTAGAGGAGACTGGAGGATACGAGCAGTACTTC	CASSLEETGGYEQYF
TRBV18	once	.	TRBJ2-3	TGTGCCAGCTCCCCTTATTCAGATACGCAGTATTTT	CASSPYSDTQYF
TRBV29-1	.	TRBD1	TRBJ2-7	TGCAGCGTGGGGGGACAGGGGGCGAGTGAGCAGTACTTC	CSVGGQGASEQYF
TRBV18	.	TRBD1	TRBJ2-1	TGTGCCAGCTCACCAGGGTTGAGGGACAGAGGATCCCGGCCGGGTGAGCAGTTCTTC	CASSPGLRDRGSRPGEQFF
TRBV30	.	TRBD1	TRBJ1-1	TGTGCCTTCGGACAGGAGGAAGCTTTCTTT	CAFGQEEAFF
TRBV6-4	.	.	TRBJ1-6	TGTGCCAGCACCAGTGGGAGGCGTGGTTCACCCCTCCACTTT	CASTSGRRGSPLHF
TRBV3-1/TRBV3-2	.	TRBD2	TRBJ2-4	TGTGCCAGCAGCCAACCAGGTTCGTGGGGGGGCAAAAACATTCAGTACTTC	CASSQPGSWGGKNIQYF
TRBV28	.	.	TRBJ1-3	TGTGCCAGCAGTTTGGACAACGTCCAGGGAAACACCATATATTTT	CASSLDNVQGNTIYF
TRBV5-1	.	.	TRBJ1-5	TGCGCCAGCAGCTTAACAGGCAACCAGCCCCAGCATTTT	CASSLTGNQPQHF
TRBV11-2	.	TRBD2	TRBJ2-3	TGTGCCAGCAGCTCACTAGCGGGGGGACTCCGTAAGCTTGATACGCAGTATTTT	CASSSLAGGLRKLDTQYF
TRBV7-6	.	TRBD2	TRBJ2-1	TGTGCCAGCAGGAAGGAGACTAGCGGGAGCAATGAGCAGTTCTTC	CASRKETSGSNEQFF
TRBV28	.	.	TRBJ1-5	TGTGCCAGCAGTTTAAATTTTCCCCGGACAGGCAATCAGCCCCAGCATTTT	CASSLNFPRTGNQPQHF
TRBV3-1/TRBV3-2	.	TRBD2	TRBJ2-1	TGTGCCAGCAGCCAACCTAGCGGGATATACTCCTACAATGAGCAGTTCTTC	CASSQPSGIYSYNEQFF
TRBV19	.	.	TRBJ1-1	TGTGCCAGTAGTATGCCAGGGTCCTCCACTGAAGCTTTCTTT	CASSMPGSSTEAFF
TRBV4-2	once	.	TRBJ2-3	TGTGCCAGCAGCCAAGCGGCACCCTTTGGGACTAGCACAGATACGCAGTATTTT	CASSQAAPFGTSTDTQYF
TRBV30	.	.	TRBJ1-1	TGTGCCTGGAGTGTTCAGGGTCGCGCTGAAGCTTTCTTT	CAWSVQGRAEAFF
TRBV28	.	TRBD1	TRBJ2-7	TGTGCCAGCATGGGGGACAGACGTCACTCCTACGAGCAGTACTTC	CASMGDRRHSYEQYF
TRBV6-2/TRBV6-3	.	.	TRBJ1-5	TGTGCCAGCAGTTATAGCAGGGGTGGTCAGCCCCAGCATTTT	CASSYSRGGQPQHF
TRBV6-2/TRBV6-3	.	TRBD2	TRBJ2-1	TGTGCCAGCAGTTACTGGGGGGGTTCTGGAAATGAGCAGTTCTTC	CASSYWGGSGNEQFF
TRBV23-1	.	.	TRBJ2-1	TGCGCCAGCAGTCCCGAGGGTGAAGCCGACGACTCATACAATGAGCAGTTCTTC	CASSPEGEADDSYNEQFF
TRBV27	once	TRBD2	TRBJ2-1	TGTGCCAGCAGCCCATTAGCGGGAGGGTACTACAATGAGCAGTTCTTC	CASSPLAGGYYNEQFF
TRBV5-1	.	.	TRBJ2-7	TGCGCCAGCAGCTTGGCAGGGGGGAACTACGAGCAGTACTTC	CASSLAGGNYEQYF
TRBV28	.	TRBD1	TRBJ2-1	TGTGCCAGCGGACAGGGTGGGCGCAATGAGCAGTTCTTC	CASGQGGRNEQFF
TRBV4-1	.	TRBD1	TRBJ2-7	TGCGCCAGCAGCCCTGGACAGGGGAACTACGAGCAGTACTTC	CASSPGQGNYEQYF
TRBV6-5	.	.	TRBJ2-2	TGTGCCAGCAGTTACTCGCGGGTCCCTATCACCGGGGAGCTGTTTTTT	CASSYSRVPITGELFF
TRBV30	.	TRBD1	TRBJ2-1	TGTGCCTGGAGTGTAATGGTCAGGGGGCGCAATGAGCAGTTCTTC	CAWSVMVRGRNEQFF
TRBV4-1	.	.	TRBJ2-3	TGCGCCAGCAGCCACAAGCAGGGCCCAGATACGCAGTATTTT	CASSHKQGPDTQYF
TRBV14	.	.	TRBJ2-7	TGTGCCAGCAGCTATAGTATCGGTTCCGAGCAGTACTTC	CASSYSIGSEQYF
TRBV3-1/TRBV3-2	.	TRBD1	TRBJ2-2	TGTGCCAGCAGCCATCGGGACAGGGGGCCCGGGGAGCTGTTTTTT	CASSHRDRGPGELFF
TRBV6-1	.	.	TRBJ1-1	TGTGCCAGCAGTTTCTCACAGCCGAACACTGAAGCTTTCTTT	CASSFSQPNTEAFF
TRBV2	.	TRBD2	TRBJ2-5	TGTGCCAGCAGATGGATAGCGGGAGGGGAGACCCAGTACTTC	CASRWIAGGETQYF
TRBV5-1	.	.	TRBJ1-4	TGCGCCAGCAGCGGAGGGACGGTGGGTTTTGAAAAACTGTTTTTT	CASSGGTVGFEKLFF
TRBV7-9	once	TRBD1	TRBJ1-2	TGTGCCAGCAGCTTAGGGACAGGTTTATATGGCTACACCTTC	CASSLGTGLYGYTF
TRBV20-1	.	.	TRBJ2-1	TGCAGTGCTAGTAGGCGGGGCTCCTACAATGAGCAGTTCTTC	CSASRRGSYNEQFF
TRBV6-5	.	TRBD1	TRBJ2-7	TGTGCCAGCAGTTACAAGATACAGGGGGCAACCGTCGAGCAGTACTTC	CASSYKIQGATVEQYF
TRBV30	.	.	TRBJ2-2	TGTGCCTGGAGTGTACTCTCCCCCGGGGAGCTGTTTTTT	CAWSVLSPGELFF
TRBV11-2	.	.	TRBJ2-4	TGTGCCAGCAGCTCCTCAAACATTCAGTACTTC	CASSSSNIQYF
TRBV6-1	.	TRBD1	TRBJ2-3	TGTGCCAGCAGTGAAGAGGGGGCTGGCGCAGATACGCAGTATTTT	CASSEEGAGADTQYF
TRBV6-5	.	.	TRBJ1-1	TGTGCCAGCAGAAGAAATCATCCGGGCACTGAAGCTTTCTTT	CASRRNHPGTEAFF
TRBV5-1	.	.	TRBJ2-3	TGCGCCAGCAGCTTGGGATTAGCGCGAGGGACAGATACGCAGTATTTT	CASSLGLARGTDTQYF
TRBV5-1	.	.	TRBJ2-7	TGCGCCAGCAGCTTGGCACCACTAGCTCAAACCTACGAGCAGTACTTC	CASSLAPLAQTYEQYF
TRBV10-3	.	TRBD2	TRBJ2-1	TGTGCCATCAGTGCCCCAGGGACTAGCGGGAGCAATGAGCAGTTCTTC	CAISAPGTSGSNEQFF